This T cell receptor (beta chain) derives from a study of blood T cell repertoires in COVID-19 (dated by TCRdb to about 2020). Concerning the study at large: The collaborator samples originated in the United States, Italy and Spain and spanned the acute and convalescent phases of COVID-19. The prospective study material was composed of cDNA or gDNA derived from T cells, B-cell-depleted T cells, or PBMCs. Deeply sampled blood TCRbeta repertoires from subjects exposed to, actively infected with, or recovered from COVID-19 were included in the dataset. The repertoires were released in a freely available public database meant as a resource for research on the immune response to SARS-CoV-2. The samples were drawn from two sources: the first 160 participants of the ongoing ImmuneRACE study, and 950 to 1,500 subjects contributed by 6 global collaborators. Sample metadata almost always included a de-identified subject ID, COVID-19 status, age in years and sex. Where available, HLA class I and class II types were obtained from metadata supplied by the sample provider rather than from assay-based typing. Overall study results and their limits: The quantity of clinical and demographic metadata differed by source and by participant and was supplied without curation.

Participants in the prospective study were aged roughly 18 to 95 years, lived in 24 United States geographic areas, and enrolled through a virtual design. To assign participants to cohorts, the prospective study relied on clinical history that participants themselves reported in a screening survey and a study questionnaire. ImmuneRACE Cohort 3 recovered participants were defined by two consecutive negative NP/OP PCR tests, healthcare professional clearance, or symptom resolution. In the prospective study, whole blood, serum and a nasopharyngeal or oropharyngeal swab were collected from each participant by mobile phlebotomists. Prospective study participants could optionally give additional blood draws and questionnaires over an approximately two-month period. Before DNA extraction, prospective study blood samples were shipped either frozen or at room temperature. TCRbeta CDR3 regions were amplified from genomic DNA using the immunoSEQ Assay, a bias-controlled multiplex PCR. The authors' pipeline ran thus. Within the assay, amplification of reference gene primers was used to estimate how many nucleated cells each sample contained. To quantify the absolute abundance of each unique TCRbeta CDR3 rearrangement, sequence reads were collapsed and filtered. For each sample, productive Simpson clonality was calculated as the square root of Simpson's diversity index across productive rearrangements. TCRdb mirrors the immuneACCESS table, restricted to in-frame sequences. Some clones are absent from its copies; in checked studies, under half trace to an unresolved V gene, and the reason for the others is unknown. That table supplies the V and J calls and clone size; D and trimming were determined from the DNA. The table for this sample lists some 320,000 clones; around nine tenths of them were counted only once. The biggest ten clones account for over 4% of the sample.

V gives up 3 bases and J gives up 1 base, and the segment between their germline ends measures 11 bases. Taken from cysteine to phenylalanine, the CDR3 has 16 residues. Only CDR3 DNA is held: 48 bases, read in frame from base 1. CDR1 and CDR2, looked up from the germline V gene, are SGDLS and YYNGEE. This clone was seen once. The antigen this receptor binds is unknown. No much larger clone is present one base from it, and per-base qualities are unavailable. The V and J segments used are TRBV9 and TRBJ1-6, with an unclear D gene assignment. The sequenced material came from PBMCs or T cells enriched from blood (not recorded which). The origin of this receptor is a man between 60 and 70 years old who had recovered from COVID-19. The CDR3 region reads CASSADLRSYNSPLHF. The bases read TGTGCCAGCAGCGCAGACCTGAGGTCCTATAATTCACCCCTCCACTTT.